Below are 8 T cell receptor beta chains sequenced from a single sample in a study of T cells in Graves' hyperthyroidism and ophthalmopathy. From RNA transcripts, TCR beta CDR3 regions were amplified. The HTBI primer set served for first-round RT-PCR of the TCR CDR3. TCRdb analysed the multiplex PCR reads with MiXCR anew, one entry per CDR3 protein. The repertoire has 30,000 to 40,000 distinct CDR3 sequences, around half of them found once; the top ten carry about 6.2%. The source material was blood. These TCRs come from a woman aged 45-65 years with Graves' hyperthyroidism that later progressed to Graves' ophthalmopathy.

This chain links TRBV2 with TRBJ2-5; tentatively, D is TRBD1 (6 bases). Germline loops: CDR1 SNHLY, CDR2 FYNNEI. V lost 6 bases and J lost 7, with 15 bases in between. The CDR3 sequence is 13 residues long. CDR3 in amino acids: CASSMGARGTQYF. CDR3 DNA: TGTGCCAGCAGCATGGGAGCCAGGGGGACCCAGTACTTC.

The rearrangement links TRBV5-1 to TRBJ2-7; the D is unclear. The CDR3 is 14 residues long. Trimming cost V 0 bases and J 3 bases, with 10 bases left between them. Germline CDR1 SGHRS, CDR2 YFSETQ. The CDR3 region has the DNA TGCGCCAGCAGCTTGGGGAACGGGCACTACGAGCAGTACTTC. It encodes CASSLGNGHYEQYF.

This clonotype was seen ten or more times. The rearrangement links TRBV19 to TRBJ1-1; D is undetermined. Germline CDR1 and CDR2: LNHDA and SQIVND (reference sequence). This CDR3 region has 14 residues. V was trimmed by 6 bases and J by 0 bases, leaving 11 bases between them. The DNA for the CDR3 is TGTGCCAGTAGCGCGGTCAGCATGAACACTGAAGCTTTCTTT. This sequence encodes CASSAVSMNTEAFF.

This sequence joins TRBV19 and TRBJ1-6; D may be TRBD1 (6 bases). The germline V gene encodes CDR1 LNHDA and CDR2 SQIVND (reference sequence). V shed 4 bases and J shed 11 bases, with 18 bases lying between them. The CDR3 covers 15 residues. In DNA, the CDR3 is TGTGCCAGTAGTAGGGTGTCTGGGGGCTCCGCACCCCTCCACTTT. The encoded protein is CASSRVSGGSAPLHF.

This rearrangement joins TRBV7-6 to TRBJ2-7; 9 bases align to TRBD1. Germline V lookup: CDR1 SGHVS, CDR2 FNYEAQ. This CDR3 contains 15 residues. The V and J ends lost 6 bases and 4 bases, in that order; junction bases with no gene match: 10. CDR3 sequence (DNA): TGTGCCAGCAGTTTCTCCGGGACAGGGAAATACGAGCAGTACTTC. It is translated as CASSFSGTGKYEQYF.

This clonotype came up many times. This chain uses TRBV6-2 or TRBV6-3 with TRBJ2-3; 8 bases agree with TRBD2. Germline V gene data show CDR1 as MNHEY and CDR2 as SVGEGT. The CDR3 consists of 15 residues. J gave up 4 bases and V 7 bases, and 10 bases lay outside the gene matches. The CDR3 DNA follows: TGTGCCAGCAATCTTCTGGGAGCGGGAGCAGATACGCAGTATTTT. Translation: CASNLLGAGADTQYF.

Notes on this clonotype: A much larger clone is a single base away; this may be a read error. The chain has TRBV27 and TRBJ1-2; no firm D call. Trimming took 7 bases from V and 7 from J, leaving 16 bases between them. The CDR3 contains 13 residues. Germline-derived CDR1 and CDR2 are MNHEY and SMNVEV (reference sequence). For the CDR3, the DNA is TGTGCCAGCACCGACGGCACTGTCTCTGGCTACACCTTC. Residues: CASTDGTVSGYTF.

A word on this clonotype: The junction shows a germline mismatch at one end, possibly a read error. This chain joins TRBV7-8 and TRBJ2-6; 8 nucleotides align to TRBD1. CDR1 is SGHVS and CDR2 is FQNEAQ in the germline V gene. This CDR3 is 19 amino acids long. The CDR3 DNA reads as TGCGCCAGCAGCGTCCCTCGGGGACAGGTTCACTCTGGGGCCAACGTCCTGACTTTC. This sequence encodes CASSVPRGQVHSGANVLTF.